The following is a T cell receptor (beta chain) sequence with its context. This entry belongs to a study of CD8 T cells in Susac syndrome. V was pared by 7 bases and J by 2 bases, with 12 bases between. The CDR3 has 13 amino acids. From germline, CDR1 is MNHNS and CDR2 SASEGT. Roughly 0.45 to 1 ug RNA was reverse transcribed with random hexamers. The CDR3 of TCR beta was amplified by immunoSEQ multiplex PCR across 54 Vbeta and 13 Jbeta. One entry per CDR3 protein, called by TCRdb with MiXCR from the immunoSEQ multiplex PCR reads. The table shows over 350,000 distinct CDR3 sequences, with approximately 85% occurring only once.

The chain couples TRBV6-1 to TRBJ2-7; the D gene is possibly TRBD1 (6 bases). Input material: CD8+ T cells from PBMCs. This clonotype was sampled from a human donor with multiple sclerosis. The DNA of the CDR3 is TGTGCCAGCAAGCAGGGGATTGCCTACGAGCAGTACTTC. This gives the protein CASKQGIAYEQYF.